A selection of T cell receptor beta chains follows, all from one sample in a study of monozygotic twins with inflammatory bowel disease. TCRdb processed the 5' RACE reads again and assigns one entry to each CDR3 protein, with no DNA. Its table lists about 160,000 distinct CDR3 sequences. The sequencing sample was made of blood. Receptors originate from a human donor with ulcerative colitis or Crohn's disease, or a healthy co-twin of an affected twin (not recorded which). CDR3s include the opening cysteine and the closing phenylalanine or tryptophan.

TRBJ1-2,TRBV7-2,CASSSGPFQRYTF
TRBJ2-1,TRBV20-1,CSASGEAYNEQFF
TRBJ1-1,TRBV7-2,CASRVRTGVNTEAFF
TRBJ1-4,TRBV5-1,CASSLWGRKDEKLFF
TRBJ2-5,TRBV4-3,CASSQGTLGTQYF
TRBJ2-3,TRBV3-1,CASSGPGLEEAWYF
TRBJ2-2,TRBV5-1,CASCPGTSRAGELFF
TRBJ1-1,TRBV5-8,CASSYRLMNTEAFF
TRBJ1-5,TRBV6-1,CASRSQGPSNQPQHF
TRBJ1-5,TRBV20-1,CSASGSQQPQHF
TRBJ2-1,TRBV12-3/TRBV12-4,CASSLGTAGGANNEQFF
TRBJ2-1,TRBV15,CATSGRGRVPYNEQFF
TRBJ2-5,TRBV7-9,CASREKETQYF
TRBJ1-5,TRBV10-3,CAISEQGLSNQPQHF
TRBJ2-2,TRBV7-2,CASRKGRSGELFF
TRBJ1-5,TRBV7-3,CASSSYRGQPQHF
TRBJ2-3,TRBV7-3,CASSWGGTDTQYF
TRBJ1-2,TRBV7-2,CASSLTAGDYGYTF
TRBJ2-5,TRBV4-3,CASSQDWTVNQETQYF
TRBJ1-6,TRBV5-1,CASSFLGPGSPLHF
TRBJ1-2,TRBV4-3,CASSQDPGKRGYTF
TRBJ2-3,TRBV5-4,CASSLRETTDTQYF
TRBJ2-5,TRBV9,CASSVAVKSGETQYF
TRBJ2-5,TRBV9,CASSLGQGRQETQYF
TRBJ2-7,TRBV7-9,CASSQKGTGTYEQYF
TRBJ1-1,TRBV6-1,CASRETGGNTEAFF
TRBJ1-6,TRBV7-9,CASSPFGGVNSPLHF
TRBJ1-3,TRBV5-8,CASSLLIVRGNTIYF
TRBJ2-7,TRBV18,CASSRQVTGNDEQYF